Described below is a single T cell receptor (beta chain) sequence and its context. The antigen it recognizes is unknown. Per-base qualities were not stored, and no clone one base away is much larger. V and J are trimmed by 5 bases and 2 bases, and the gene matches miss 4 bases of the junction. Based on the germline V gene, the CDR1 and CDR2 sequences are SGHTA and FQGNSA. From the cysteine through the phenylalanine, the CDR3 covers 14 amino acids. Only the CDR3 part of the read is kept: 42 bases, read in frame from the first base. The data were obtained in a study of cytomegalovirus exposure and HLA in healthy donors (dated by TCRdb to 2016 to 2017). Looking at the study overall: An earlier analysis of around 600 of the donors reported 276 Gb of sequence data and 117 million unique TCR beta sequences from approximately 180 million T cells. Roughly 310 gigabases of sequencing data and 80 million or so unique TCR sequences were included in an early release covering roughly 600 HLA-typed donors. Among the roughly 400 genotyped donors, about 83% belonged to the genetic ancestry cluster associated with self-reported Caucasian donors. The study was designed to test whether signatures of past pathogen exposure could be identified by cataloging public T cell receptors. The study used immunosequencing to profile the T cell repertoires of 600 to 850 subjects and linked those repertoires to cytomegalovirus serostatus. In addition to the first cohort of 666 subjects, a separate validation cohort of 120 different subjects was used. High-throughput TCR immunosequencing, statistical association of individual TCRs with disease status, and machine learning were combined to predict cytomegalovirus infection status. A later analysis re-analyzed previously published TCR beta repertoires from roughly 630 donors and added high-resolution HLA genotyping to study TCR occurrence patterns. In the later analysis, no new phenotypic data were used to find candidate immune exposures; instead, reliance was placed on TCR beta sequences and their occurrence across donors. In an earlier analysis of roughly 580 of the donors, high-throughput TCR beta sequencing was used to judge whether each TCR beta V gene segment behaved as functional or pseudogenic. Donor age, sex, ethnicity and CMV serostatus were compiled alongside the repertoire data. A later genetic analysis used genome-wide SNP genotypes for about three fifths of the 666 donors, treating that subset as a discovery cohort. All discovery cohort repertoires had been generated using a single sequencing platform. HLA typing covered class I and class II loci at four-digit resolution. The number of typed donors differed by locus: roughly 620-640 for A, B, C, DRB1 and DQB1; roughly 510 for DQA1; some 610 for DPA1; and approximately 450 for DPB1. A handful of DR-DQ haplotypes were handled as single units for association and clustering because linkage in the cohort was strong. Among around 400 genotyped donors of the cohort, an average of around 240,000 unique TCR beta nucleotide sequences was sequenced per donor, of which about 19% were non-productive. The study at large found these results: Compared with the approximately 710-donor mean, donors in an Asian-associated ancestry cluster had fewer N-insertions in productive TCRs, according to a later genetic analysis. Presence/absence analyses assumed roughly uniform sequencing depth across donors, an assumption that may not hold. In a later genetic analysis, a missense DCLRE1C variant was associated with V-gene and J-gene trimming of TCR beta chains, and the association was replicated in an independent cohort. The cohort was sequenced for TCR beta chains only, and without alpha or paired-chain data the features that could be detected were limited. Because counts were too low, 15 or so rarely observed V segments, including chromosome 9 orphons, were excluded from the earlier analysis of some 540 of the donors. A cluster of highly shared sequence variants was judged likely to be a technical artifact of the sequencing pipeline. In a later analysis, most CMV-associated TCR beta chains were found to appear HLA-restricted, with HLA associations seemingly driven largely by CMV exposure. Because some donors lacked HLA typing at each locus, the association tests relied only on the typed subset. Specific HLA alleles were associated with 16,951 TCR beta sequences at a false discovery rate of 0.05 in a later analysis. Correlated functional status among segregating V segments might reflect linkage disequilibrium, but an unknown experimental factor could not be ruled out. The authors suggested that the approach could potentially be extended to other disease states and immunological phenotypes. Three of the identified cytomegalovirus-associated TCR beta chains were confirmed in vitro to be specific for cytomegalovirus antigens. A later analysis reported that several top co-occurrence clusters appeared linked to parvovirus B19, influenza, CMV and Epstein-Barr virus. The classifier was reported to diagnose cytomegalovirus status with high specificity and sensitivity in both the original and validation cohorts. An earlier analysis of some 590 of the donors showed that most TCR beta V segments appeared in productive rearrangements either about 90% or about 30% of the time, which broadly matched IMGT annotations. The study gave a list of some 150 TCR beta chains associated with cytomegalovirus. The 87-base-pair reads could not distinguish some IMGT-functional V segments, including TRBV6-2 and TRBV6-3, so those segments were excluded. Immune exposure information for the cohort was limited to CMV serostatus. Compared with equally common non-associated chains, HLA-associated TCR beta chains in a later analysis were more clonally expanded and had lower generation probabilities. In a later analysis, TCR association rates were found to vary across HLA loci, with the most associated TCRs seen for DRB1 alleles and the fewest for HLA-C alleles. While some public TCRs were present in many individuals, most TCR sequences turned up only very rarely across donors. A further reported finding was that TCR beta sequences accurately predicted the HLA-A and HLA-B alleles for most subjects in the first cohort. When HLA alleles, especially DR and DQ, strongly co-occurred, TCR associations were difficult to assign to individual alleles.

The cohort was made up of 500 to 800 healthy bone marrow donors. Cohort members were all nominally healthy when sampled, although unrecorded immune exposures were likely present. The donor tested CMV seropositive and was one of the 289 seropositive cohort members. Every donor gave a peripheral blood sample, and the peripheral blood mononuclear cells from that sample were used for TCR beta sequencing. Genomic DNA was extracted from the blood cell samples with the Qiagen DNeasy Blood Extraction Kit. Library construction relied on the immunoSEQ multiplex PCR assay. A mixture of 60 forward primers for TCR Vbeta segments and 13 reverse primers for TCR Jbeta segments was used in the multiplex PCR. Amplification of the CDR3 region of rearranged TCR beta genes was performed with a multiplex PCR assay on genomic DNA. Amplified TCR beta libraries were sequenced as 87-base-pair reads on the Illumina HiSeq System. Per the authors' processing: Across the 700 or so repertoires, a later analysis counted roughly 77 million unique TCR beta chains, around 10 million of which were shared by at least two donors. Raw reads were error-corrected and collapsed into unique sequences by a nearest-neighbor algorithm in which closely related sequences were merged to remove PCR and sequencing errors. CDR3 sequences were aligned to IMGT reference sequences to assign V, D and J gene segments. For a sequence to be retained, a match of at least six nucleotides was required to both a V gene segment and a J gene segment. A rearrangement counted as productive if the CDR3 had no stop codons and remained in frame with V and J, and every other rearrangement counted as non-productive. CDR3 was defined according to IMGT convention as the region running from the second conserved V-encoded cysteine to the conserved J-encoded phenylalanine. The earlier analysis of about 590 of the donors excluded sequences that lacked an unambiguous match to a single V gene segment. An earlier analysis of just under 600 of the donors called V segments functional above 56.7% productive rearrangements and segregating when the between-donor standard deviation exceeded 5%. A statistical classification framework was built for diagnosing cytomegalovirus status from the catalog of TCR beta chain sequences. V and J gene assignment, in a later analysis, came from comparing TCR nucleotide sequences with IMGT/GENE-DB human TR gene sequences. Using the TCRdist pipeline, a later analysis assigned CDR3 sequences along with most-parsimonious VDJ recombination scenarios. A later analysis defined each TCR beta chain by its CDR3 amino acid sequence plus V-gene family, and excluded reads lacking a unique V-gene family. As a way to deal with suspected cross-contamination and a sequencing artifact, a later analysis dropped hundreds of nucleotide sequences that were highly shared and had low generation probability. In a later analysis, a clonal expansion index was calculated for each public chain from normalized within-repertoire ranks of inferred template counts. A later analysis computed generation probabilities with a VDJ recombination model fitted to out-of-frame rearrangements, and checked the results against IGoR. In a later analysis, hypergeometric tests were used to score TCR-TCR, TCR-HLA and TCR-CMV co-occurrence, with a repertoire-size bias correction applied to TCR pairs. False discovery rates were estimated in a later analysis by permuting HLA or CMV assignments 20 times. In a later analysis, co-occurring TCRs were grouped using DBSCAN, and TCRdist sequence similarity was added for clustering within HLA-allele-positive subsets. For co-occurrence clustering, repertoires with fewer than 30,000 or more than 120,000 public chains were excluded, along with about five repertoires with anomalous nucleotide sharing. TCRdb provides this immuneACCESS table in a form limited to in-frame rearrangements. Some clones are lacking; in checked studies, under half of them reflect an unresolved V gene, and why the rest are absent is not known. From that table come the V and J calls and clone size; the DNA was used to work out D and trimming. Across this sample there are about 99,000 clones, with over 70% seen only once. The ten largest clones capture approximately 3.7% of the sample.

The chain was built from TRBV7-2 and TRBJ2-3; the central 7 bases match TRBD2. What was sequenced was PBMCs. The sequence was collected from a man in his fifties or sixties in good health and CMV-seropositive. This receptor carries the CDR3 CASSPGLDTDTQYF. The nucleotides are TGTGCCAGCAGCCCCGGACTAGACACAGATACGCAGTATTTT.